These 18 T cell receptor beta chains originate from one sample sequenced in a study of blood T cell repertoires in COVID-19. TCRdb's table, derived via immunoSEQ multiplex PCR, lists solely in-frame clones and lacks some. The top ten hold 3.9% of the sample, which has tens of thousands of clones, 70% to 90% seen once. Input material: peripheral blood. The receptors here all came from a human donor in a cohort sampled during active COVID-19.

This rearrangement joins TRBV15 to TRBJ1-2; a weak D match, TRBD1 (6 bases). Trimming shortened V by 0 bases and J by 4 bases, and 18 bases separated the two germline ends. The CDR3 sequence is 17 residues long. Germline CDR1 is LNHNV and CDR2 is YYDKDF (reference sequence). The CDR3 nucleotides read TGTGCCACCAGCAGAGATTGGGGGGGGCGAAATGGCTATGGCTACACCTTC. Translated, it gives CATSRDWGGRNGYGYTF.

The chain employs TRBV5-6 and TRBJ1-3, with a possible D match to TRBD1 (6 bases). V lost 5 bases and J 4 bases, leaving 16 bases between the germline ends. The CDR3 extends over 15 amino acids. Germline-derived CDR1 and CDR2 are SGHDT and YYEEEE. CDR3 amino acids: CASRPRGAQGNTIYF. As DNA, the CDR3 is TGTGCCAGCAGGCCCCGGGGGGCGCAAGGAAACACCATATATTTT. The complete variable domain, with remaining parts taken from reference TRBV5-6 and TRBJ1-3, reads DAGVTQSPTHLIKTRGQQVTLRCSPKSGHDTVSWYQQALGQGPQFIFQYYEEEERQRGNFPDRFSGHQFPNYSSELNVNALLLGDSALYLCASRPRGAQGNTIYFGEGSWLTVV.

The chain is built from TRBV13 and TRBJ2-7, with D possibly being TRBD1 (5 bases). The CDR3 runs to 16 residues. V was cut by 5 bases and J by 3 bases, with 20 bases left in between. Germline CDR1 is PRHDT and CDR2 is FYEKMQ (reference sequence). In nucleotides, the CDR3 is TGTGCCAGCAGCCCACTGGGCCAGGGCCACCACTACGAGCAGTACTTC. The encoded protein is CASSPLGQGHHYEQYF. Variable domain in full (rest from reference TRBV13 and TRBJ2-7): AAGVIQSPRHLIKEKRETATLKCYPIPRHDTVYWYQQGPGQDPQFLISFYEKMQSDKGSIPDRFSAQQFSDYHSELNMSSLELGDSALYFCASSPLGQGHHYEQYFGPGTRLTVT.

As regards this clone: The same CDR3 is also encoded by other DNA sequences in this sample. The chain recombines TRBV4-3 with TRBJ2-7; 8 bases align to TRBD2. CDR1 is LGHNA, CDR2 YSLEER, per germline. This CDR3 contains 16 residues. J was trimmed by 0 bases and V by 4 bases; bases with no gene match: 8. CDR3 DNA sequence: TGCGCCAGCAGCCCAGTAGGGCTAGCGGGCTCCTACGAGCAGTACTTC. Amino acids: CASSPVGLAGSYEQYF.

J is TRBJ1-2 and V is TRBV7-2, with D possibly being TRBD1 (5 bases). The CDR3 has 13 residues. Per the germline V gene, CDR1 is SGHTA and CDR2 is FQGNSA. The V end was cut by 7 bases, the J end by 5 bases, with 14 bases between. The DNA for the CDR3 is TGTGCCAGCAACCTAAATAGGGGTTATGGCTACACCTTC. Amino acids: CASNLNRGYGYTF.

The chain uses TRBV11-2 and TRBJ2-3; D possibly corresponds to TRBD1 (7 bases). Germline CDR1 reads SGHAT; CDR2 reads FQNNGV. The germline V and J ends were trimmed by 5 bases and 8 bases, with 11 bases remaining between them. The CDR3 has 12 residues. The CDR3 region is CASSQGGGTQYF. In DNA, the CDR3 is TGTGCCAGCAGCCAGGGGGGTGGTACGCAGTATTTT. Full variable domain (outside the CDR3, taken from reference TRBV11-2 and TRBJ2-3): EAGVAQSPRYKIIEKRQSVAFWCNPISGHATLYWYQQILGQGPKLLIQFQNNGVVDDSQLPKDRFSAERLKGVDSTLKIQPAKLEDSAVYLCASSQGGGTQYFGPGTRLTVL.

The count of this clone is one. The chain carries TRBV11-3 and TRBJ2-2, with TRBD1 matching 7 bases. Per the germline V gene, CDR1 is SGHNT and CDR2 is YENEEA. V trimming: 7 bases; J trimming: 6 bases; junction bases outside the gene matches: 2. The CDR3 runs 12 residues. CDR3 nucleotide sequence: TGTGCCAGCACGACAGGGTCCGGGGAGCTGTTTTTT. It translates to CASTTGSGELFF.

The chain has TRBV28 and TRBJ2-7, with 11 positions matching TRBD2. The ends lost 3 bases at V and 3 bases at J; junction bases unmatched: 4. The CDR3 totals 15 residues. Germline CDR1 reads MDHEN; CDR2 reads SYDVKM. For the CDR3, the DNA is TGTGCCAGCAGTTTGGGCGGGACTAGCGGCTACGAGCAGTACTTC. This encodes CASSLGGTSGYEQYF.

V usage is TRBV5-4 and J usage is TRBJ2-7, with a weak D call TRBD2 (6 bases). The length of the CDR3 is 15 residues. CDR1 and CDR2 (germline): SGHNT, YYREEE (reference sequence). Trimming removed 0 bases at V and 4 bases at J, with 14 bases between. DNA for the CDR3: TGTGCCAGCAGCTTGGGCGGGGACGGCGGATACGAGCAGTACTTC. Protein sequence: CASSLGGDGGYEQYF.

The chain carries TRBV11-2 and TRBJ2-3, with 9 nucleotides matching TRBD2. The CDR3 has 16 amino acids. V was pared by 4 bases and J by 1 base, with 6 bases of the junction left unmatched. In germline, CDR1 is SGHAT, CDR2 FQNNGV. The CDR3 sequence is CASSSGLALGTDTQYF. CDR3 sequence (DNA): TGTGCCAGCAGCTCCGGACTAGCGCTCGGCACAGATACGCAGTATTTT.

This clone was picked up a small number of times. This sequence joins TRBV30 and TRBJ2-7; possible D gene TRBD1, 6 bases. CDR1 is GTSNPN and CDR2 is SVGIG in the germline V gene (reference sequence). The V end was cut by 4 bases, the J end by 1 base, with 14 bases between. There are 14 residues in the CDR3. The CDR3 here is CAWNMDSWSYEQYF. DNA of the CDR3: TGTGCCTGGAATATGGACAGTTGGTCCTACGAGCAGTACTTC.

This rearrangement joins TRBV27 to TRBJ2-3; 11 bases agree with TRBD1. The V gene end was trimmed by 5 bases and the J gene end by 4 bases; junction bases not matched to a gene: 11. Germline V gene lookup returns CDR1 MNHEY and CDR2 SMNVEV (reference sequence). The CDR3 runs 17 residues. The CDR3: CASSRKDRGQGPDTQYF. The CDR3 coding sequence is TGTGCCAGCAGTCGAAAGGACAGGGGGCAAGGGCCAGATACGCAGTATTTT.

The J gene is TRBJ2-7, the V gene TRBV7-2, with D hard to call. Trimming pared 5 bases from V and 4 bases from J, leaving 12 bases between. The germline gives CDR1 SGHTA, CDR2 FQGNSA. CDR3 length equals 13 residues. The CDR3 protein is CASSPQVRYEQYF. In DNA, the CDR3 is TGTGCCAGCAGCCCGCAGGTACGGTACGAGCAGTACTTC.

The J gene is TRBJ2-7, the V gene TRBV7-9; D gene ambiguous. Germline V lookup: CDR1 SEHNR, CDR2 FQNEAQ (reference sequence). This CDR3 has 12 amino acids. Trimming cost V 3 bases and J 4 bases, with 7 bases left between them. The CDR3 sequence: CASSFPQYEQYF. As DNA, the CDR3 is TGTGCCAGCAGCTTCCCCCAATACGAGCAGTACTTC. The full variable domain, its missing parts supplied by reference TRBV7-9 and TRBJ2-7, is DTGVSQNPRHKITKRGQNVTFRCDPISEHNRLYWYRQTLGQGPEFLTYFQNEAQLEKSRLLSDRFSAERPKGSFSTLEIQRTEQGDSAMYLCASSFPQYEQYFGPGTRLTVT.

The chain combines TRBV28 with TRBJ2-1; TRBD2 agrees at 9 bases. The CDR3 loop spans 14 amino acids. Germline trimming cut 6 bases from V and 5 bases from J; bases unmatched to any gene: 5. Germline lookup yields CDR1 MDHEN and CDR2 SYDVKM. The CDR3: CASREGTSHNEQFF. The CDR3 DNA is TGTGCCAGCAGGGAAGGGACTAGCCACAATGAGCAGTTCTTC. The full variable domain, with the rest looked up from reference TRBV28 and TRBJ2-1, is DVKVTQSSRYLVKRTGEKVFLECVQDMDHENMFWYRQDPGLGLRLIYFSYDVKMKEKGDIPEGYSVSREKKERFSLILESASTNQTSMYLCASREGTSHNEQFFGPGTRLTVL.

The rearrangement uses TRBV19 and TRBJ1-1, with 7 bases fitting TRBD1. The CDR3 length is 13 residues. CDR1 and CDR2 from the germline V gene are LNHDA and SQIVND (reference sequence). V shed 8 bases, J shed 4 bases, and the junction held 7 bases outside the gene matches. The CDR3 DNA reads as TGTGCCAGTTCCAGGGGGATGGGCACTGAAGCTTTCTTT. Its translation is CASSRGMGTEAFF.

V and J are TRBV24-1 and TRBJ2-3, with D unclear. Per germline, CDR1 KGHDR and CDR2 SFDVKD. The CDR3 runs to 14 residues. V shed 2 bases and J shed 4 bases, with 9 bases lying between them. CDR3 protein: CATSDSTLPDTQYF. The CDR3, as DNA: TGTGCCACCAGTGATTCGACTCTTCCAGATACGCAGTATTTT.

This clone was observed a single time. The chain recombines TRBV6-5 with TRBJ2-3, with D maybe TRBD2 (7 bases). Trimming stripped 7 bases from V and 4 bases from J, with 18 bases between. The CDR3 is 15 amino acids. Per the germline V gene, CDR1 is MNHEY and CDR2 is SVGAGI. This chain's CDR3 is CASKGGGSGPDTQYF. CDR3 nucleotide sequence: TGTGCCAGCAAAGGCGGGGGCTCCGGGCCAGATACGCAGTATTTT.